This T cell receptor (beta chain) was documented in a study of identifying expanded T cells in peripheral blood. Trimming left V 1 base short and J 2 bases short, with 11 bases between. This CDR3 is built from 15 residues. Per germline, CDR1 SGHAT and CDR2 FQNNGV. Method: immunoSEQ multiplex PCR; TCRdb's copy keeps in-frame clones and lacks some. The sample lists some 96,000 clones, over 75% occurring once. The sample was blood. The sequence came from a person aged 18 to 70 in good health. V is TRBV11-2 and J is TRBJ1-1, with D possibly being TRBD1 (6 bases). CDR3 sequence: CASSLAGTSNTEAFF. In nucleotides, the CDR3 is TGTGCCAGCAGCTTAGCCGGGACATCTAACACTGAAGCTTTCTTT. Complete variable domain (other parts from reference TRBV11-2 and TRBJ1-1): EAGVAQSPRYKIIEKRQSVAFWCNPISGHATLYWYQQILGQGPKLLIQFQNNGVVDDSQLPKDRFSAERLKGVDSTLKIQPAKLEDSAVYLCASSLAGTSNTEAFFGQGTRLTVV.